The 10 T cell receptor beta chains below were found in one sample sequenced in a study of early T cells in non-severe SARS-CoV-2 infection. TCRdb used MiXCR to reprocess the 5' RACE reads, holding one entry per CDR3 protein. The sample has about 60,000 distinct CDR3 sequences; around 12% are singletons. Source material: whole blood. The source is an adult who was a healthcare worker with PCR-confirmed SARS-CoV-2 infection or an uninfected control (not recorded which).

This clonotype has at least ten counts. An end of the junction does not agree with germline; a read error may underlie this. The V call is TRBV11-3, the J call TRBJ1-3; TRBD1 might be the D (5 bases). The CDR3 has 14 amino acids. Germline V gene data show CDR1 as SGHNT and CDR2 as YENEEA. The CDR3 is CASSARQSENTIYF. The CDR3 DNA reads as TGTGCCAGCAGCGCGAGACAGTCTGAAAACACCATATATTTT.

The table lists this clonotype with many counts. V gene TRBV25-1 combines with J gene TRBJ1-2, with D maybe TRBD1 (6 bases). CDR1 and CDR2 (germline): MGHDK, SYGVNS. V dropped 3 bases and J dropped 3 bases, with 14 bases sitting between them. The CDR3 is 15 amino acids. CDR3 residues: CASSDTGTKDYGYTF. CDR3 in DNA: TGTGCCAGCAGTGATACCGGGACAAAAGACTATGGCTACACCTTC.

This clonotype was found a few times. This chain links TRBV2 with TRBJ1-1; 7 nucleotides agree with TRBD1. The CDR3 extends over 14 amino acids. V shed 6 bases and J 7 bases; nucleotides not matched to a gene: 11. CDR1 is SNHLY and CDR2 is FYNNEI in the germline V gene. The CDR3 spells CASRFDRASGEAFF. CDR3 coding DNA: TGTGCCAGCAGATTCGACAGGGCAAGCGGTGAAGCTTTCTTT.

The CDR3 DNA reads as TGTGCCAGCAATCGCGACAGGGGGCAAGAGACCCAGTACTTC. It translates to CASNRDRGQETQYF. The chain links TRBV6-1 to TRBJ2-5; 9 nucleotides match TRBD1. V shed 7 bases and J 2 bases; nucleotides not matched to a gene: 5. The CDR3 has 14 amino acids. Germline assignment: CDR1 MNHNS and CDR2 SASEGT.

In this sample, this clonotype turned up many times. V and J are TRBV18 and TRBJ1-4, with D possibly TRBD1 on 5 matching bases. CDR1 is KGHSH, CDR2 LQKENI, per germline. Deletions cut 3 bases from V and 7 bases from J, with 15 bases between. This CDR3 is built from 15 residues. The CDR3 coding sequence is TGTGCCAGCTCACCGACGGAGGGGCCGGGTGAAAAACTGTTTTTT. Encoded protein: CASSPTEGPGEKLFF.

This clonotype has only one observation. V usage is TRBV20-1 and J usage is TRBJ2-7; D ambiguous. The length of the CDR3 is 11 residues. The V gene lost 0 bases and the J gene lost 6 bases, with 6 bases spanning the gap. Per germline, CDR1 DFQATT and CDR2 SNEGSKA (reference sequence). CDR3 nucleotides: TGCAGTGCTAGAGATCAAGGCGAGCAGTACTTC. Protein: CSARDQGEQYF.

Ten or more counts support this clonotype. The chain employs TRBV24-1 and TRBJ2-3; the D gene could be TRBD1 or TRBD2 (5 bases each). Trimming pared 3 bases from V and 5 bases from J, leaving 8 bases between. Germline-derived CDR1 and CDR2 are KGHDR and SFDVKD. The CDR3 sequence is 13 residues long. In DNA form, the CDR3 reads TGTGCCACCAGTGATCCGGGGCGAGATACGCAGTATTTT. This encodes CATSDPGRDTQYF.

This clonotype was detected many times. The chain combines TRBV28 with TRBJ2-3; 10 nucleotides align to TRBD2. Losses at the gene ends were 7 bases for V and 2 bases for J; bases not matched to a gene: 6. This CDR3 spans 15 amino acids. Per the germline V gene, CDR1 is MDHEN and CDR2 is SYDVKM. For the CDR3, the DNA is TGTGCCAGCAAATTAGCGGGGGGAAACACAGATACGCAGTATTTT. Translation: CASKLAGGNTDTQYF.

This clonotype was observed at least ten times. V usage is TRBV11-2 and J usage is TRBJ2-1; 9 positions agree with TRBD2. CDR1 is SGHAT and CDR2 is FQNNGV in the germline V gene. The CDR3 totals 16 residues. V lost 5 bases, J lost 6 bases, and 11 bases stayed unmatched. CDR3 sequence: CASSPGGGRGVNEQFF. The CDR3 bases are TGTGCCAGCAGCCCCGGGGGCGGGAGGGGGGTCAATGAGCAGTTCTTC.

J is TRBJ2-7 and V is TRBV9; weak D call: TRBD2 (5 bases). Germline CDR1 reads SGDLS; CDR2 reads YYNGEE. The CDR3 extends over 15 amino acids. V gave up 0 bases and J gave up 1 base, with 11 bases separating them. CDR3 loop: CASSVGVSASYEQYF. The CDR3 DNA follows: TGTGCCAGCAGCGTAGGGGTTAGCGCGTCCTACGAGCAGTACTTC.